This entry is about one T cell receptor (beta chain). Its specificity is not known. This sample was taken from a study of T cell responses to AZD1222 COVID-19 vaccine. Whole-study findings and limits: Seropositive at baseline were only 5 or 6 AZD1222 recipients. Spike-specific TCRs gained breadth and depth after people received two AZD1222 doses. White British ancestry dominated among donors, who included more females, and clonal diversity was possibly underestimated.

The data were produced by immunoSEQ multiplex PCR, yet TCRdb's version contains in-frame clones alone and is incomplete. The table lists 120,000 or so clones, about nine tenths of them singletons. The CDR3 sequence is 19 residues long. Trimming removed 0 bases from V and 1 base from J, with 19 bases in between. Germline V gives CDR1 ENHRY, CDR2 SYGVKD. Sequences were derived from peripheral blood, sampled on day 0 of AZD1222 vaccination. The J gene is TRBJ2-1, the V gene TRBV10-3, with a tentative D call TRBD1 (6 bases). This receptor was taken from an adult in good health. The CDR3: CAISESPGASLASYNEQFF. The CDR3 region has the DNA TGTGCCATCAGTGAGTCTCCAGGGGCATCGTTAGCTTCCTACAATGAGCAGTTCTTC.